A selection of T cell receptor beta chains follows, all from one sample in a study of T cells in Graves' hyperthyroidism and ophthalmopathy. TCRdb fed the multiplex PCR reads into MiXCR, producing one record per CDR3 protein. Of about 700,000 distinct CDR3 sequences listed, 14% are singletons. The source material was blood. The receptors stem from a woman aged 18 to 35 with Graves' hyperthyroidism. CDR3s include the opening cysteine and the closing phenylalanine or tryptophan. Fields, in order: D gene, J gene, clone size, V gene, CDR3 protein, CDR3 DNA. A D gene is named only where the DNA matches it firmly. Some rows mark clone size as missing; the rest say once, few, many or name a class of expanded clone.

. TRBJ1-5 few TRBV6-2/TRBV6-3 CASQMTVYSNQPQHF TGTGCCAGCCAGATGACAGTCTATAGCAATCAGCCCCAGCATTTT
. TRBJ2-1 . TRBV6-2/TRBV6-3 CASSYLGTFYNEQFF TGTGCCAGCAGTTACTTGGGGACTTTCTACAATGAGCAGTTCTTC
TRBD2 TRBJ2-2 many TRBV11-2 CASSSLRSGLAGVHTGELFF TGTGCCAGCAGCTCGCTTAGATCGGGACTAGCGGGAGTTCACACCGGGGAGCTGTTTTTT
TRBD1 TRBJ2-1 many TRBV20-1 CSARVGQGVSYNEQFF TGCAGTGCTAGAGTGGGACAGGGGGTCTCCTACAATGAGCAGTTCTTC
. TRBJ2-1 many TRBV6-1 CASKKDYSYNEQFF TGTGCCAGCAAGAAGGACTACTCCTACAATGAGCAGTTCTTC
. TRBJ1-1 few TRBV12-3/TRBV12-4 CASRFTDNTEAFF TGTGCCAGCAGGTTCACCGATAACACTGAAGCTTTCTTT
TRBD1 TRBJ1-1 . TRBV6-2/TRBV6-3 CASSYSQGVHEAFF TGTGCCAGCAGTTACTCACAGGGGGTCCATGAAGCTTTCTTT
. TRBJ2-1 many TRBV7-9 CASTKGTYNEQFF TGTGCCAGCACGAAGGGGACTTACAATGAGCAGTTCTTC
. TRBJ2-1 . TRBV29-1 CSVARDNEQFF TGCAGCGTTGCCCGGGACAATGAGCAGTTCTTC
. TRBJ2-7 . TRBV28 CASSLVGVRYEQYF TGTGCCAGCAGTTTAGTCGGTGTGAGGTACGAGCAGTACTTC
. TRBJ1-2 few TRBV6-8 CASSPATLYGYTF TGTGCCAGCAGTCCGGCGACACTCTATGGCTACACCTTC
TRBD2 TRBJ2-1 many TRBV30 CASRTSGSLGNEQFF TGTGCCTCCCGGACTAGCGGGAGCCTGGGTAATGAGCAGTTCTTC
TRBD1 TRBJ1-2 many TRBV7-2 CASSLGQGGRGYTF TGTGCCAGCAGCTTAGGACAGGGCGGGAGGGGCTACACCTTC
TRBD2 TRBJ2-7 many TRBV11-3 CASSSKGLAFYEQYF TGTGCCAGCAGCTCGAAGGGACTAGCTTTTTACGAGCAGTACTTC
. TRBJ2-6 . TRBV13 CASSSSFSGANVLTF TGTGCCAGCAGCTCCTCTTTCTCTGGGGCCAACGTCCTGACTTTC
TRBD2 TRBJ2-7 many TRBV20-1 CSATLLTSGRNYEQYF TGCAGTGCTACCCTTCTGACTAGCGGGAGAAACTACGAGCAGTACTTC
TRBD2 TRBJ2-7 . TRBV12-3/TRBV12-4 CASSYSSGSSEQYF TGTGCCAGCAGTTACTCCAGCGGGAGTTCCGAGCAGTACTTC
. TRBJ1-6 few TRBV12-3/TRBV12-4 CASRSTGRGSPLHF TGTGCCAGCAGATCAACAGGGAGAGGCTCACCCCTCCACTTT
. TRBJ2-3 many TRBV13 CASSRLGGTDTQYF TGTGCCAGCAGTCGACTAGGGGGCACAGATACGCAGTATTTT
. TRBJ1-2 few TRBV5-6 CASSLLYTVKADGYTF TGTGCCAGCAGCTTGCTTTATACCGTTAAGGCGGACGGCTACACCTTC
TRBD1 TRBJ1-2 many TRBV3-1 CASSQQGVLEGYTF TGTGCCAGCAGCCAACAGGGGGTTTTAGAGGGCTACACCTTC
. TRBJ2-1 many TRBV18 CASSPPGGNEQFF TGTGCCAGCAGCCCCCCAGGAGGAAATGAGCAGTTCTTC
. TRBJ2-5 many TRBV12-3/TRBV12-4 CASSLYGSEETQYF TGTGCCAGCAGTTTATACGGGAGCGAGGAGACCCAGTACTTC
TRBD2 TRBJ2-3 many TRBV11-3 CASSPGLAPSTDTQYF TGTGCCAGCAGCCCCGGACTAGCCCCAAGCACAGATACGCAGTATTTT
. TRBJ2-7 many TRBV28 CATLRGYIYEQYF TGTGCCACACTACGAGGGTATATCTACGAGCAGTACTTC
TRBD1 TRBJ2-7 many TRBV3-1 CASSQAGTGGYEQYF TGTGCCAGCAGCCAAGCCGGGACAGGGGGCTACGAGCAGTACTTC
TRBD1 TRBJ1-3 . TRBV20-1 CSAGGQAGNTIYF TGCAGTGCGGGGGGACAGGCTGGAAACACCATATATTTT
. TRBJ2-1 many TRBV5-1 CASIPTHTNEQFF TGCGCCAGCATCCCCACTCATACGAATGAGCAGTTCTTC
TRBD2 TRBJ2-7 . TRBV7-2 CASRRAGGPHEQYF TGTGCCAGCAGAAGGGCGGGAGGGCCTCACGAGCAGTACTTC
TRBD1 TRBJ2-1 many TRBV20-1 CSVTTRGHEYNEQFF TGCAGTGTGACGACAAGGGGGCACGAATACAATGAGCAGTTCTTC
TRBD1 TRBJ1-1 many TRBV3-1 CASSQRTGTGNMNTEAFF TGTGCCAGCAGCCAGAGAACCGGGACAGGGAACATGAACACTGAAGCTTTCTTT
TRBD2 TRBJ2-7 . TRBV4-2 CASSQDLAGNEQYF TGTGCCAGCAGCCAAGATCTAGCGGGCAACGAGCAGTACTTC
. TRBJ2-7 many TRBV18 CASRTGAAYEQYF TGTGCCAGCCGAACGGGGGCCGCCTACGAGCAGTACTTC
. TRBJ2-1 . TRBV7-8 CASSLLKQNLYNEQFF TGTGCCAGCAGCTTACTCAAGCAGAACCTCTACAATGAGCAGTTCTTC
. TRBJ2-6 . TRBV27 CASGYRLPNVLTF TGTGCCAGCGGATACAGACTCCCGAACGTCCTGACTTTC
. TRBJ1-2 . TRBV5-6 CASSLPGGRVHGYTF TGTGCCAGCAGCCTCCCGGGCGGCAGGGTCCATGGCTACACCTTC
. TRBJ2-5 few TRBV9 CASSVDGTLQETQYF TGTGCCAGCAGCGTAGATGGGACCCTCCAAGAGACCCAGTACTTC
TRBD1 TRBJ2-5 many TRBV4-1 CASSQSGQGSETQYF TGCGCCAGCAGCCAATCGGGACAGGGGAGCGAGACCCAGTACTTC
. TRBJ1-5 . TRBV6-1 CASSEVGGLSNQPQHF TGTGCCAGCAGTGAAGTGGGTGGGCTTAGCAATCAGCCCCAGCATTTT
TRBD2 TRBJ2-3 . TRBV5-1 CASSNRLAGGTDTQYF TGCGCCAGCAGCAATCGACTAGCGGGAGGCACAGATACGCAGTATTTT
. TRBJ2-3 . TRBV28 CASSLLMTGTDTQYF TGTGCCAGCAGTCTCCTTATGACGGGCACAGATACGCAGTATTTT